The rows below give T cell receptor beta chains drawn from one sample of a study of cytomegalovirus exposure and HLA in healthy donors. Using immunoSEQ multiplex PCR, the repertoire was profiled, and TCRdb retains in-frame clones only, with some absent. The repertoire includes more than 110,000 clones, 94% of them detected once, and approximately 2% sits in the top ten. Sequencing used PBMCs. The receptors come from a man aged 18 to 29 in good health and CMV-seropositive. Both conserved end residues are part of each CDR3. Each record gives: V gene, clone size, J gene, D gene, CDR3 protein, CDR3 DNA. A D gene is named only where the DNA matches it firmly. Some rows have no size entry. The others give once, few or many, or a class for an expanded clone.

V gene: TRBV5-4; clone size: .; J gene: TRBJ2-3; D gene: TRBD2; CDR3 protein: CASSLRTSGYTDTQYF; CDR3 DNA: TGTGCCAGCAGCTTGCGGACTAGCGGATACACAGATACGCAGTATTTT
V gene: TRBV2; clone size: .; J gene: TRBJ2-1; D gene: TRBD2; CDR3 protein: CASSRLAGGYNEQFF; CDR3 DNA: TGTGCCAGCAGCCGACTAGCGGGAGGTTACAATGAGCAGTTCTTC
V gene: TRBV5-1; clone size: few; J gene: TRBJ2-7; D gene: .; CDR3 protein: CASSLQVLGEQYF; CDR3 DNA: TGCGCCAGCAGCCTACAGGTCCTGGGGGAGCAGTACTTC
V gene: TRBV19; clone size: .; J gene: TRBJ1-2; D gene: .; CDR3 protein: CASSQGLYGYTF; CDR3 DNA: TGTGCCAGTAGTCAGGGGTTGTACGGCTACACCTTC
V gene: TRBV27; clone size: .; J gene: TRBJ2-3; D gene: TRBD2; CDR3 protein: CASSPLREGPDTQYF; CDR3 DNA: TGTGCCAGCAGCCCTCTCCGGGAGGGCCCAGATACGCAGTATTTT
V gene: TRBV28; clone size: .; J gene: TRBJ2-1; D gene: TRBD2; CDR3 protein: CASTQAGAADEQFF; CDR3 DNA: TGTGCCAGCACCCAAGCGGGAGCGGCGGATGAGCAGTTCTTC
V gene: TRBV5-1; clone size: few; J gene: TRBJ1-4; D gene: .; CDR3 protein: CASSLGREGKLFF; CDR3 DNA: TGCGCCAGCAGCTTGGGCAGGGAGGGAAAACTGTTTTTT
V gene: TRBV7-9; clone size: .; J gene: TRBJ2-7; D gene: TRBD2; CDR3 protein: CASSPRTSGRANYEQYF; CDR3 DNA: TGTGCCAGCAGCCCGAGGACTAGCGGGAGGGCCAACTACGAGCAGTACTTC
V gene: TRBV7-9; clone size: .; J gene: TRBJ1-5; D gene: .; CDR3 protein: CASVTGEPQHF; CDR3 DNA: TGTGCCAGCGTAACGGGGGAGCCCCAGCATTTT
V gene: TRBV4-2; clone size: .; J gene: TRBJ2-5; D gene: TRBD2; CDR3 protein: CASSPLAGVGETQYF; CDR3 DNA: TGTGCCAGCAGCCCTCTGGCGGGAGTCGGTGAGACCCAGTACTTC
V gene: TRBV28; clone size: .; J gene: TRBJ2-1; D gene: .; CDR3 protein: CASRRGTSSYNEQFF; CDR3 DNA: TGTGCCAGCAGACGGGGTACGAGCTCCTACAATGAGCAGTTCTTC
V gene: TRBV7-9; clone size: .; J gene: TRBJ2-1; D gene: TRBD2; CDR3 protein: CASSFDLAGVINNEQFF; CDR3 DNA: TGTGCCAGCAGCTTCGATTTAGCGGGAGTTATAAACAATGAGCAGTTCTTC
V gene: TRBV7-9; clone size: .; J gene: TRBJ2-4; D gene: TRBD1; CDR3 protein: CASSSGTGGSKNIQYF; CDR3 DNA: TGTGCCAGCAGCTCCGGGACAGGGGGCTCTAAAAACATTCAGTACTTC
V gene: TRBV28; clone size: once; J gene: TRBJ2-1; D gene: TRBD2; CDR3 protein: CASTRAGAGDEQFF; CDR3 DNA: TGTGCCAGCACTCGAGCGGGAGCGGGCGATGAGCAGTTCTTC
V gene: TRBV18; clone size: .; J gene: TRBJ2-2; D gene: .; CDR3 protein: CASSLPTGELFF; CDR3 DNA: TGTGCCAGCTCACTCCCAACCGGGGAGCTGTTTTTT
V gene: TRBV27; clone size: .; J gene: TRBJ2-3; D gene: .; CDR3 protein: CASSTLGTDTQYF; CDR3 DNA: TGTGCCAGCAGCACTTTAGGCACAGATACGCAGTATTTT
V gene: TRBV9; clone size: .; J gene: TRBJ2-1; D gene: TRBD1; CDR3 protein: CASSVGTGYNEQFF; CDR3 DNA: TGTGCCAGCAGCGTGGGGACAGGCTACAATGAGCAGTTCTTC
V gene: TRBV4-2; clone size: .; J gene: TRBJ2-1; D gene: TRBD1; CDR3 protein: CASSPTGTGSNEQFF; CDR3 DNA: TGTGCCAGCAGCCCTACCGGGACAGGGTCCAATGAGCAGTTCTTC
V gene: TRBV10-3; clone size: .; J gene: TRBJ1-2; D gene: TRBD1; CDR3 protein: CAINVGTGGVNGYTF; CDR3 DNA: TGTGCCATCAATGTCGGAACAGGGGGCGTTAATGGCTACACCTTC
V gene: TRBV5-6; clone size: few; J gene: TRBJ2-7; D gene: .; CDR3 protein: CASSLEDGAYEQYF; CDR3 DNA: TGTGCCAGCAGCTTGGAGGACGGGGCCTACGAGCAGTACTTC
V gene: TRBV5-1; clone size: .; J gene: TRBJ2-3; D gene: TRBD2; CDR3 protein: CASSLAGRDTQYF; CDR3 DNA: TGCGCCAGCAGCTTGGCCGGGAGGGATACGCAGTATTTT
V gene: TRBV10-3; clone size: .; J gene: TRBJ1-6; D gene: .; CDR3 protein: CAISRQGEGSPLHF; CDR3 DNA: TGTGCCATCAGTCGCCAGGGCGAAGGATCACCCCTCCACTTT
V gene: TRBV27; clone size: once; J gene: TRBJ1-2; D gene: TRBD1; CDR3 protein: CASSSQGGYGYTF; CDR3 DNA: TGTGCCAGCAGTTCACAGGGGGGCTATGGCTACACCTTC
V gene: TRBV5-1; clone size: .; J gene: TRBJ2-1; D gene: .; CDR3 protein: CASSRENRVSYNEQFF; CDR3 DNA: TGCGCCAGCAGCCGAGAGAACAGGGTCTCCTACAATGAGCAGTTCTTC
V gene: TRBV6-4; clone size: .; J gene: TRBJ2-1; D gene: TRBD2; CDR3 protein: CASSPLAENYNEQFF; CDR3 DNA: TGTGCCAGCAGCCCACTAGCGGAAAACTACAATGAGCAGTTCTTC
V gene: TRBV6-6; clone size: .; J gene: TRBJ2-7; D gene: TRBD2; CDR3 protein: CASTTRLAGNPEQYF; CDR3 DNA: TGTGCCAGCACCACAAGACTAGCGGGAAATCCCGAGCAGTACTTC
V gene: TRBV18; clone size: .; J gene: TRBJ2-7; D gene: .; CDR3 protein: CASSPATRVSYEQYF; CDR3 DNA: TGTGCCAGCTCGCCCGCCACCAGGGTATCCTACGAGCAGTACTTC
V gene: TRBV27; clone size: .; J gene: TRBJ2-7; D gene: TRBD2; CDR3 protein: CASSLSGLAVGYEQYF; CDR3 DNA: TGTGCCAGCAGTTTATCGGGACTAGCGGTCGGCTACGAGCAGTACTTC
V gene: TRBV28; clone size: .; J gene: TRBJ2-6; D gene: TRBD2; CDR3 protein: CASSPTSGSHSGANVLTF; CDR3 DNA: TGTGCCAGCAGTCCGACTAGCGGGAGCCACTCTGGGGCCAACGTCCTGACTTTC
V gene: TRBV2; clone size: .; J gene: TRBJ1-2; D gene: .; CDR3 protein: CASSPQGWSYGYTF; CDR3 DNA: TGTGCCAGCAGTCCACAGGGCTGGAGCTATGGCTACACCTTC
V gene: TRBV30; clone size: .; J gene: TRBJ1-1; D gene: .; CDR3 protein: CAWSGSVNTEAFF; CDR3 DNA: TGTGCCTGGAGTGGGTCGGTGAACACTGAAGCTTTCTTT
V gene: TRBV19; clone size: .; J gene: TRBJ2-2; D gene: TRBD1; CDR3 protein: CASSDRGLDTGELFF; CDR3 DNA: TGTGCCAGTAGCGACAGGGGGCTCGACACCGGGGAGCTGTTTTTT
V gene: TRBV10-3; clone size: .; J gene: TRBJ1-1; D gene: .; CDR3 protein: CAIGQAEAFF; CDR3 DNA: TGTGCCATCGGCCAGGCTGAAGCTTTCTTT
V gene: TRBV10-3; clone size: .; J gene: TRBJ1-2; D gene: TRBD1; CDR3 protein: CAIRTTTGSYGYTF; CDR3 DNA: TGTGCCATCAGGACTACGACAGGGTCCTATGGCTACACCTTC
V gene: TRBV9; clone size: .; J gene: TRBJ2-1; D gene: TRBD1; CDR3 protein: CASSISGTGYNEQFF; CDR3 DNA: TGTGCCAGCAGCATCTCCGGGACAGGCTACAATGAGCAGTTCTTC
V gene: TRBV19; clone size: .; J gene: TRBJ1-5; D gene: TRBD1; CDR3 protein: CASSETRTGNQPQHF; CDR3 DNA: TGTGCCAGTAGCGAAACCCGGACAGGAAATCAGCCCCAGCATTTT
V gene: TRBV7-8; clone size: .; J gene: TRBJ1-2; D gene: .; CDR3 protein: CASSLWPGEEDYGYTF; CDR3 DNA: TGTGCCAGCAGCTTATGGCCGGGGGAGGAGGACTATGGCTACACCTTC
V gene: TRBV7-6; clone size: .; J gene: TRBJ1-1; D gene: TRBD1; CDR3 protein: CASSLGQGERGTEAFF; CDR3 DNA: TGTGCCAGCAGCTTAGGTCAGGGGGAAAGGGGCACTGAAGCTTTCTTT
V gene: TRBV28; clone size: .; J gene: TRBJ1-2; D gene: TRBD1; CDR3 protein: CASSLVGTGNYGYTF; CDR3 DNA: TGTGCCAGCAGTTTAGTGGGGACAGGAAACTATGGCTACACCTTC
V gene: TRBV7-9; clone size: once; J gene: TRBJ2-7; D gene: .; CDR3 protein: CASSFDRSSYEQYF; CDR3 DNA: TGTGCCAGCAGCTTCGACAGATCCTCCTACGAGCAGTACTTC